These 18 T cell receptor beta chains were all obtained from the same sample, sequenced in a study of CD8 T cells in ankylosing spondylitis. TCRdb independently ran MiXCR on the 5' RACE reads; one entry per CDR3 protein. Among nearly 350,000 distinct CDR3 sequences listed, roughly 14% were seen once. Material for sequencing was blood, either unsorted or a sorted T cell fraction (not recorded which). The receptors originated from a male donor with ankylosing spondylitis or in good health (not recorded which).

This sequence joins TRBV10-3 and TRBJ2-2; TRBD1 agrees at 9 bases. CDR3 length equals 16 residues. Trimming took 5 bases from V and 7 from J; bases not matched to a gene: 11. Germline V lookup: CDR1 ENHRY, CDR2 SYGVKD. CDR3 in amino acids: CAISPRGGQGIGELFF. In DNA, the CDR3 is TGTGCCATCAGTCCGAGAGGGGGACAGGGTATCGGGGAGCTGTTTTTT.

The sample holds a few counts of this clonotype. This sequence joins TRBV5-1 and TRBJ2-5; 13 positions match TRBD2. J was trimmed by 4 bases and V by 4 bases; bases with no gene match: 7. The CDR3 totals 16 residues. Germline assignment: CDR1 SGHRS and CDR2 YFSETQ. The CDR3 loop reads CASSSRTSGRGETQYF. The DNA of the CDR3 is TGCGCCAGCAGCAGCAGGACTAGCGGGAGAGGAGAGACCCAGTACTTC.

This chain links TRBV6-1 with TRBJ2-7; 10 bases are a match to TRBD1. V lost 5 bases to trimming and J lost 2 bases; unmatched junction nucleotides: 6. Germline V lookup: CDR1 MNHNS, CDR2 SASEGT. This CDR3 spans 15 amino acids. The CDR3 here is CASSKPGQGTYEQYF. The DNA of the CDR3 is TGTGCCAGCAGTAAGCCGGGACAGGGGACCTACGAGCAGTACTTC.

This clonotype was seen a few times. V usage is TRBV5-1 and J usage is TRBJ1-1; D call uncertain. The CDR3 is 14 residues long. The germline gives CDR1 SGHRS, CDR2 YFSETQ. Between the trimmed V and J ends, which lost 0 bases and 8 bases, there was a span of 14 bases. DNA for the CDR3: TGCGCCAGCAGCTTGGTGGGCAGGAGAGAGGAAGCTTTCTTT. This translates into CASSLVGRREEAFF.

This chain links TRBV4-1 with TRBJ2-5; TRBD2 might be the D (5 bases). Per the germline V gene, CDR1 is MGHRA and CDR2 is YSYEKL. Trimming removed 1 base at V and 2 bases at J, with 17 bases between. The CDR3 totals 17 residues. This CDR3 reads CASSQAQIRTGQETQYF. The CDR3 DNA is TGCGCCAGCAGCCAAGCCCAAATCCGGACTGGGCAAGAGACCCAGTACTTC.

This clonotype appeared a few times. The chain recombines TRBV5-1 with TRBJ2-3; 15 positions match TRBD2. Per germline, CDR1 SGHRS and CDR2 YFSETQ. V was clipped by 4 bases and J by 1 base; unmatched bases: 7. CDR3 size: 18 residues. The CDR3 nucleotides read TGCGCCAGCAGCCCGGGACTAGCGGGAGGTACTCGCACAGATACGCAGTATTTT. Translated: CASSPGLAGGTRTDTQYF.

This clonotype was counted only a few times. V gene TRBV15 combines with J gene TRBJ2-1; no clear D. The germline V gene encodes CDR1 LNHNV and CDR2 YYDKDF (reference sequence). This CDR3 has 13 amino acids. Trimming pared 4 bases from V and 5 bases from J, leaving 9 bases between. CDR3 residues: CATSKWENNEQFF. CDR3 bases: TGTGCCACCAGCAAGTGGGAAAACAATGAGCAGTTCTTC.

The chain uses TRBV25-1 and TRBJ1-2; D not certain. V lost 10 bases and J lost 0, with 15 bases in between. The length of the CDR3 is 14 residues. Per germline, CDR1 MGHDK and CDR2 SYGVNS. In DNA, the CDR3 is TGTGCCATCCCTCGCAAGGGAGCTAACTATGGCTACACCTTC. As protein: CAIPRKGANYGYTF.

CDR3 residues: CAISVTSSPTETQYF. The CDR3 DNA is TGTGCCATCAGTGTCACTAGCAGCCCTACAGAGACCCAGTACTTC. The chain recombines TRBV10-3 with TRBJ2-5; D is possibly TRBD2 (6 bases). CDR1 is ENHRY and CDR2 is SYGVKD in the germline V gene. The V end was cut by 4 bases, the J end by 4 bases, with 16 bases between. CDR3 length: 15 amino acids.

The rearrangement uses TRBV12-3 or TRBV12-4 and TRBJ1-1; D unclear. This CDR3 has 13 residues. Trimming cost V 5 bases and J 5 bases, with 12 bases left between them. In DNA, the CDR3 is TGTGCCAGCAGTAAGGCTCGAGGGACTGAAGCTTTCTTT. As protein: CASSKARGTEAFF.

CDR3 coding DNA: TGTGCCAGCAGTGTTGGAGGACACTTCACCGGGGAGCTGTTTTTT. This gives the protein CASSVGGHFTGELFF. This chain links TRBV6-1 with TRBJ2-2; tentatively, D is TRBD1 or TRBD2 (5 bases each). This CDR3 is built from 15 residues. V lost 4 bases, J lost 4 bases, and 13 bases lay in between. Germline CDR1 reads MNHNS; CDR2 reads SASEGT.

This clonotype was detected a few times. This CDR3 reads CSARGPSGGYNEQFF. DNA for the CDR3: TGCAGTGCTAGAGGTCCCAGCGGGGGCTACAATGAGCAGTTCTTC. The chain joins TRBV20-1 to TRBJ2-1, with TRBD2 matching 8 bases. With V trimmed by 1 base and J by 3 bases, 5 bases remained unmatched. Germline CDR1 DFQATT, CDR2 SNEGSKA (reference sequence). The CDR3 is 15 amino acids.

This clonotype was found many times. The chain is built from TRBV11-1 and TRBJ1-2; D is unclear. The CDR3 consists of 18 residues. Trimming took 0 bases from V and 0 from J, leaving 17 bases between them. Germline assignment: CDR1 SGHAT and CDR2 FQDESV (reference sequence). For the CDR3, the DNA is TGTGCCAGCAGCTTAGCCGTAAGAAATGACACAGCTAACTATGGCTACACCTTC. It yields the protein CASSLAVRNDTANYGYTF.

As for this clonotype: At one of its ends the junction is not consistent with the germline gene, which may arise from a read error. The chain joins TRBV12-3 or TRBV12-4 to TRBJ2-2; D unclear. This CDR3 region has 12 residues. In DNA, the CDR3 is TGCTCGATGAGGTCCGACACCGGGGAGCTGTTTTTT. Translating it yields CSMRSDTGELFF.

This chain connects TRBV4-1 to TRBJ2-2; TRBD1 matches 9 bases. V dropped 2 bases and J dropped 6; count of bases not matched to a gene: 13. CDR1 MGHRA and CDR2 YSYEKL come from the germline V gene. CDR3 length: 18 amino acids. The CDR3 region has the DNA TGCGCCAGCAGCCAAATAATGGGCACAGGGGGCGGCGCCGGGGAGCTGTTTTTT. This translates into CASSQIMGTGGGAGELFF.

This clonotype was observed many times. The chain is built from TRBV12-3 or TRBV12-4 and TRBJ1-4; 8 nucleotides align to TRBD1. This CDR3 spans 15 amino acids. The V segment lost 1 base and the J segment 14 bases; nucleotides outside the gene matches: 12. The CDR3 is CASSLDGQGVSGLFF. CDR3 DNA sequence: TGTGCCAGCAGTTTAGATGGACAGGGAGTATCGGGGCTGTTTTTT.

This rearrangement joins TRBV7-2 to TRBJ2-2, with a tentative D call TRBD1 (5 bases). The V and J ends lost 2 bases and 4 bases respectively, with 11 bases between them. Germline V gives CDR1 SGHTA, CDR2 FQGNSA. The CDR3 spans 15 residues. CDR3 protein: CASSLQGRITGELFF. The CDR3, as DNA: TGTGCCAGCAGCTTACAGGGCCGTATCACCGGGGAGCTGTTTTTT.

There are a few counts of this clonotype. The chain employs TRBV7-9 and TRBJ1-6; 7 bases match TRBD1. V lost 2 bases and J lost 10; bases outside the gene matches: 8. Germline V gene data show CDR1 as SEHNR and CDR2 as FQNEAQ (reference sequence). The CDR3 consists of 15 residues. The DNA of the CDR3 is TGTGCCAGCAGCTTATCTACAGGGGAAGGCTCACCCCTCCACTTT. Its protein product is CASSLSTGEGSPLHF.